This T cell receptor (beta chain) was recorded in a study of OX40 agonist ivuxolimab in advanced cancers. Trimming shortened V by 1 base and J by 0 bases, and 19 bases separated the two germline ends. Germline CDR1 LGHNA, CDR2 YSLEER. This CDR3 comprises 19 residues. Measured with immunoSEQ multiplex PCR; TCRdb has only the in-frame clones, and not every one. The data contain tens of thousands of clones, approximately 80% of them seen just once; the ten biggest clones take up roughly 25%. The rearrangement links TRBV4-3 to TRBJ1-5, with TRBD1 as a possible D gene (5 bases). The sequence derives from an adult with an advanced solid tumor such as melanoma, head and neck, liver or kidney cancer. Material: CD4+ or CD8+ T cells sorted from blood, obtained in a trial of the OX40 agonist ivuxolimab. CDR3 loop: CASSQVSTANDNSNQPQHF. CDR3 nucleotide sequence: TGCGCCAGCAGCCAAGTATCGACAGCGAACGACAATAGCAATCAGCCCCAGCATTTT.